The 19 T cell receptor beta chains given below trace back to one sample, sequenced in a study of human T cells and chemical hapten exposure. TCRdb ran MiXCR on the RACE reads and lists one entry per CDR3 protein. The table lists 150,000 to 200,000 distinct CDR3 sequences, roughly 15% of them singletons. Described time point: patch test 1, 2 weeks after DPC sensitization. Treatment specified: therapeutic diphenylcyclopropenone sensitization with weekly scalp DPC. The sample in question was whole blood, obtained in connection with sensitization to the hapten diphenylcyclopropenone (DPC). Source of these receptors: a woman aged 25-40 years with alopecia areata. Some clones in this sample may be carry-over from other donors' samples.

The chain joins TRBV29-1 to TRBJ2-7, with 9 bases lining up with TRBD2. The CDR3 extends over 14 amino acids. The V segment lost 7 bases and the J segment 3 bases; nucleotides outside the gene matches: 10. CDR1 is SQVTM, CDR2 ANQGSEA, per germline. CDR3 loop: CSATSGSGSYEQYF. As DNA, the CDR3 is TGCAGCGCCACCTCAGGTAGCGGGAGCTACGAGCAGTACTTC.

This clonotype was observed a few times. The chain recombines TRBV5-1 with TRBJ2-7; 9 bases align to TRBD2. The ends lost 1 base at V and 4 bases at J; junction bases unmatched: 3. Looked up from germline, CDR1 is SGHRS and CDR2 is YFSETQ. This CDR3 has 14 residues. In nucleotides, the CDR3 is TGCGCCAGCAGCTTGACTAGCGGGTTGTACGAGCAGTACTTC. Encoded protein: CASSLTSGLYEQYF.

This chain links TRBV2 with TRBJ2-7; 9 nucleotides agree with TRBD2. CDR3 size: 15 residues. CDR1 is SNHLY, CDR2 FYNNEI, per germline. Losses at the gene ends were 3 bases for V and 0 bases for J; bases not matched to a gene: 3. The CDR3 loop reads CASSDPSGNSYEQYF. CDR3 DNA sequence: TGTGCCAGCAGTGATCCTAGCGGGAACTCCTACGAGCAGTACTTC. Combining the CDR3 with reference TRBV2 and TRBJ2-7 gives the whole variable domain EPEVTQTPSHQVTQMGQEVILRCVPISNHLYFYWYRQILGQKVEFLVSFYNNEISEKSEIFDDQFSVERPDGSNFTLKIRSTKLEDSAMYFCASSDPSGNSYEQYFGPGTRLTVT.

This clonotype was counted only a few times. This chain uses TRBV28 with TRBJ2-7, with a tentative D call TRBD1 (6 bases). The CDR3 has 15 residues. V was clipped by 5 bases and J by 3 bases, with 17 bases between them. CDR1 and CDR2 from the germline V gene are MDHEN and SYDVKM. This CDR3 reads CASSLPTGTYYEQYF. The DNA for the CDR3 is TGTGCCAGCAGTCTCCCGACAGGAACTTACTACGAGCAGTACTTC.

This clonotype showed up many times. The gene calls are TRBV5-1 and TRBJ2-5; TRBD1 agrees at 7 bases. The trim removed 4 bases at V and 5 bases at J, leaving 8 bases unmatched. Germline assignment: CDR1 SGHRS and CDR2 YFSETQ. This CDR3 is 14 amino acids long. The CDR3 sequence: CASSPPLTGETQYF. CDR3 nucleotide sequence: TGCGCCAGCAGCCCACCTCTGACAGGGGAGACCCAGTACTTC.

The V call is TRBV12-3 or TRBV12-4, the J call TRBJ1-3, with D perhaps matching TRBD1 (5 bases). This CDR3 region has 14 residues. The germline V and J ends were trimmed by 6 bases and 0 bases, with 9 bases remaining between them. This CDR3 reads CASRKTDSGNTIYF. CDR3 nucleotides: TGTGCCAGCAGAAAGACAGACTCTGGAAACACCATATATTTT.

The rearrangement joins TRBV29-1 to TRBJ1-1; tentatively, D is TRBD1 (6 bases). The CDR3 loop spans 13 amino acids. Germline CDR1 is SQVTM and CDR2 is ANQGSEA. V was clipped by 8 bases and J by 6 bases, with 19 bases between them. CDR3 loop: CSLRRDINSEAFF. CDR3 sequence (DNA): TGCAGCTTACGCCGGGACATCAATTCTGAAGCTTTCTTT.

The CDR3 region is CASRVSNNRDRSNTGELFF. The DNA of the CDR3 is TGCGCCAGCAGGGTGTCAAACAACCGGGACAGGTCGAACACCGGGGAGCTGTTTTTT. V gene TRBV5-1 combines with J gene TRBJ2-2; 8 positions agree with TRBD1. Germline V gene lookup returns CDR1 SGHRS and CDR2 YFSETQ. The ends lost 5 bases at V and 0 bases at J; junction bases unmatched: 15. The CDR3 consists of 19 residues.

A word on this clonotype: A junction boundary mismatches the germline segment, possibly from a read error. J is TRBJ2-5 and V is TRBV7-7, with D hard to call. This CDR3 has 13 amino acids. Germline loops: CDR1 SSHAT, CDR2 FNYEAQ (reference sequence). CDR3 region: CASSLLQSETRYF. CDR3 coding DNA: TGTGCTAGCAGCTTGTTGCAGTCAGAGACCCGGTACTTC.

This clonotype was picked up a small number of times. The gene calls are TRBV4-1 and TRBJ2-7; 7 nucleotides match TRBD2. CDR1 and CDR2 from the germline V gene are MGHRA and YSYEKL. The CDR3 covers 14 residues. V shed 1 base and J 5 bases; nucleotides not matched to a gene: 5. The CDR3 nucleotides are TGCGCCAGCAGCCAAGCCGCGGGAGATGACGAGCAGTACTTC. Amino acid sequence: CASSQAAGDDEQYF.

V gene TRBV20-1 combines with J gene TRBJ2-1, with 9 bases fitting TRBD2. CDR3 length: 15 amino acids. Germline V CDR1 and CDR2: DFQATT, SNEGSKA (reference sequence). V lost 0 bases, J lost 4 bases, and 4 bases stayed unmatched. CDR3 in DNA: TGCAGTGCTAGAGATTCGCTAGCGGGATACAATGAGCAGTTCTTC. Its protein is CSARDSLAGYNEQFF.

This clonotype has a handful of counts. The chain links TRBV3-1 to TRBJ2-3, with TRBD2 matching 10 bases. Germline V CDR1 and CDR2: LGHDT, YNNKEL (reference sequence). The CDR3 sequence is 17 residues long. V was pared by 0 bases and J by 3 bases, with 6 bases of the junction left unmatched. CDR3 sequence reads: CASSQDRSSGSTDTQYF. The CDR3 region has the DNA TGTGCCAGCAGCCAAGATCGTTCTAGCGGGAGTACAGATACGCAGTATTTT.

This clonotype was counted at least ten times. The chain recombines TRBV27 with TRBJ1-1; tentative D call: TRBD1 (6 bases). Germline V gene sequence: CDR1 MNHEY, CDR2 SMNVEV (reference sequence). The CDR3 length is 13 residues. V was clipped by 5 bases and J by 6 bases, with 13 bases between them. The CDR3 nucleotides read TGTGCCAGCAGTCCTGGGGGGGCACCTGAAGCTTTCTTT. This encodes CASSPGGAPEAFF.

By proportion, this clonotype is medium-sized. The chain combines TRBV3-2 with TRBJ2-7. TRBV3-2 is deemed a pseudogene. The CDR3 runs 13 residues. DNA of the CDR3: TGTGCCAGCAGTCGACCGAGCTCCTACGAGCAGTACTTC. As protein: CASSRPSSYEQYF.

This clonotype was seen ten or more times. V usage is TRBV12-5 and J usage is TRBJ1-5; D is possibly TRBD1 (6 bases). CDR1 LGHNT and CDR2 FRNRAP come from the germline V gene. V dropped 10 bases and J dropped 7 bases, with 17 bases sitting between them. The CDR3 loop spans 13 amino acids. CDR3 protein: CATGGGGWQPQHF. In nucleotides, the CDR3 is TGTGCTACCGGCGGGGGGGGCTGGCAGCCCCAGCATTTT.

The V and J genes are TRBV30 and TRBJ2-2; D is undetermined. The CDR3 totals 12 residues. Trimming left V 1 base short and J 4 bases short, with 4 bases between. CDR1 is GTSNPN, CDR2 SVGIG, per germline (reference sequence). The CDR3 DNA follows: TGTGCCTGGAGTGATCCCACCGGGGAGCTGTTTTTT. As protein: CAWSDPTGELFF. Full variable domain (missing parts from reference TRBV30 and TRBJ2-2): SQTIHQWPATLVQPVGSPLSLECTVEGTSNPNLYWYRQAAGRGLQLLFYSVGIGQISSEVPQNLSASRPQDRQFILSSKKLLLSDSGFYLCAWSDPTGELFFGEGSRLTVL.

This chain connects TRBV29-1 to TRBJ2-5, with D unresolved. The germline gives CDR1 SQVTM, CDR2 ANQGSEA. The ends were cut back, 4 bases at V and 7 bases at J, with 16 bases in the middle. CDR3 length: 13 amino acids. The CDR3 here is CSVGFGLIGTQYF. As DNA, the CDR3 is TGCAGCGTTGGTTTCGGGTTGATAGGGACCCAGTACTTC.

CDR3 amino acids: CASTDRDNEQYF. The CDR3 nucleotides read TGCGCCAGCACCGACAGGGATAACGAGCAGTACTTC. The chain is built from TRBV10-1 and TRBJ2-7; 7 positions match TRBD1. CDR1 is WNHNN, CDR2 SYGVQD, per germline (reference sequence). This CDR3 has 12 amino acids. V was clipped by 7 bases and J by 5 bases; unmatched bases: 5.

This clonotype has a handful of counts. This chain uses TRBV7-3 with TRBJ2-2, with a possible D match to TRBD2 (7 bases). V lost 6 bases and J 7 bases, leaving 12 bases between the germline ends. In germline, CDR1 is SGHTA, CDR2 FQGTGA. CDR3 size: 13 residues. CDR3 in amino acids: CASSGQRDGELFF. CDR3 nucleotides: TGTGCCAGCAGTGGACAGCGGGACGGGGAGCTGTTTTTT.